Listed below are T cell receptor beta chains from one sample, sequenced in a study of T-cell reconstitution after alpha-beta-depleted transplantation in children. Using its own MiXCR run on the PCR reads, TCRdb lists one record per CDR3 protein. This table has around 250,000 distinct CDR3 sequences, about a quarter appearing once. This specimen consisted of PBMCs, obtained before TCRalphabeta/CD19-depleted stem cell transplant. These receptors all come from a girl aged 2-10 years with Fanconi anemia, due to receive a stem cell transplant. Each CDR3 is given with its conserved first and last residue. The D gene is left open where the match is weak. The size of a clone is reported for some rows only, either as once, few or many, or as a class for expanded clones.

NA	TRBV20-1	NA	TRBJ2-7	CSARLWGGSYEQYF	TGCAGTGCTAGGTTGTGGGGCGGCTCCTACGAGCAGTACTTC
TRBD2	TRBV5-1	many	TRBJ2-1	CASSTAVLAGASNEQFF	TGCGCCAGCAGCACTGCCGTTCTAGCGGGAGCCTCCAATGAGCAGTTCTTC
NA	TRBV28	few	TRBJ2-7	CASELRVGNYEQYF	TGTGCCAGCGAACTCAGGGTAGGCAACTACGAGCAGTACTTC
NA	TRBV20-1	NA	TRBJ2-1	CSARAPGLMSYNEQFF	TGCAGTGCTAGAGCGCCGGGACTGATGTCCTACAATGAGCAGTTCTTC
TRBD1	TRBV4-2	many	TRBJ2-3	CASSQETGGAGDTQYF	TGTGCCAGCAGCCAAGAGACAGGGGGCGCTGGGGATACGCAGTATTTT
NA	TRBV21-1	many	TRBJ2-7	CASRLKAYEQYF	TGTGCCAGCAGACTAAAGGCCTACGAGCAGTACTTC
TRBD2	TRBV2	many	TRBJ2-2	CASSEELAANTGELFF	TGTGCCAGCAGTGAGGAGCTAGCGGCGAACACCGGGGAGCTGTTTTTT
TRBD1	TRBV29-1	many	TRBJ1-1	CSVDRGQGNTEAFF	TGCAGCGTTGACCGGGGACAGGGTAACACTGAAGCTTTCTTT
NA	TRBV10-2	NA	TRBJ1-2	CASTKTASEAYTF	TGCGCCAGCACTAAGACAGCCTCAGAGGCGTACACCTTC
TRBD2	TRBV7-6	NA	TRBJ2-5	CASSPIAGDGETQYF	TGTGCCAGCAGCCCTATAGCGGGAGACGGAGAGACCCAGTACTTC
TRBD1	TRBV29-1	many	TRBJ2-1	CSVEFFPTGGGYNEQFF	TGCAGCGTTGAATTTTTCCCCACAGGGGGCGGCTACAATGAGCAGTTCTTC
NA	TRBV21-1	many	TRBJ2-7	CASSKGFRTSGSMEQYF	TGTGCCAGCAGCAAAGGTTTCCGGACTAGCGGGAGTATGGAGCAGTACTTC
NA	TRBV4-2	many	TRBJ2-7	CASSQGAAEQYF	TGTGCCAGCAGCCAAGGAGCCGCCGAGCAGTACTTC
NA	TRBV6-5	NA	TRBJ2-7	CASSYRGRAEQYF	TGTGCCAGCAGTTACAGGGGCAGAGCCGAGCAGTACTTC
NA	TRBV15	many	TRBJ2-1	CATSRDPPSVGQNSYNEQFF	TGTGCCACCAGCAGAGATCCCCCAAGTGTGGGCCAGAATTCCTACAATGAGCAGTTCTTC
TRBD2	TRBV7-9	few	TRBJ2-1	CASSSTERGVNNEQFF	TGTGCCAGCAGCTCAACCGAGCGGGGGGTTAACAATGAGCAGTTCTTC
NA	TRBV29-1	few	TRBJ1-2	CSVAGEGGYTF	TGCAGCGTTGCAGGGGAGGGTGGCTACACCTTC
TRBD2	TRBV7-2	NA	TRBJ2-1	CASSLGLAGVFEQFF	TGTGCCAGCAGCTTAGGACTAGCGGGAGTGTTTGAGCAGTTCTTC
NA	TRBV29-1	many	TRBJ2-2	CSAQPDGNTGELFF	TGCAGCGCCCAACCGGACGGAAACACCGGGGAGCTGTTTTTT
TRBD1	TRBV29-1	few	TRBJ2-3	CSVESSGTATDTQYF	TGCAGCGTTGAATCTTCCGGGACAGCCACAGATACGCAGTATTTT
TRBD1	TRBV5-1	NA	TRBJ2-1	CASSLVMTGGGNEQFF	TGCGCCAGCAGCTTGGTCATGACAGGGGGTGGAAATGAGCAGTTCTTC
TRBD2	TRBV4-1	NA	TRBJ2-7	CASSRSGSPSYEQYF	TGCGCCAGCAGTCGGAGCGGGAGCCCTTCCTACGAGCAGTACTTC
NA	TRBV30	NA	TRBJ2-7	CAWSHTAYEQYF	TGTGCCTGGAGTCATACAGCCTACGAGCAGTACTTC
TRBD1	TRBV29-1	NA	TRBJ2-3	CSVVGGEGTDTQYF	TGCAGCGTTGTAGGGGGCGAGGGCACAGATACGCAGTATTTT
NA	TRBV5-6	NA	TRBJ2-5	CASSFWANQETQYF	TGTGCCAGCAGCTTCTGGGCTAATCAAGAGACCCAGTACTTC
TRBD2	TRBV6-1	NA	TRBJ2-1	CASSELAGPYNEQFF	TGTGCCAGCAGTGAACTAGCGGGACCCTACAATGAGCAGTTCTTC
NA	TRBV29-1	many	TRBJ2-3	CSVSGGLITDTQYF	TGCAGCGTCTCAGGGGGGCTAATCACAGATACGCAGTATTTT
NA	TRBV29-1	NA	TRBJ1-2	CSVEVPDFNYGYTF	TGCAGCGTTGAGGTCCCAGACTTCAACTATGGCTACACCTTC
NA	TRBV25-1	few	TRBJ2-2	CASSGYTGELFF	TGTGCCAGCAGTGGCTACACCGGGGAGCTGTTTTTT
NA	TRBV29-1	NA	TRBJ2-7	CSVFEGSGPEQYF	TGCAGCGTATTTGAGGGAAGCGGGCCCGAGCAGTACTTC
TRBD1	TRBV29-1	many	TRBJ2-7	CSVLAQGADEQYF	TGCAGCGTTCTAGCACAGGGGGCGGACGAGCAGTACTTC
NA	TRBV6-2/TRBV6-3	many	TRBJ1-5	CASTLTTSNQPQHF	TGTGCCAGCACCCTAACCACGTCCAATCAGCCCCAGCATTTT
TRBD2	TRBV20-1	NA	TRBJ2-5	CSAELGSGIQETQYF	TGCAGTGCTGAACTAGGGAGCGGGATCCAAGAGACCCAGTACTTC
NA	TRBV29-1	many	TRBJ1-2	CTTLNRQNGYTF	TGCACCACGTTGAATAGGCAGAATGGCTACACCTTC
NA	TRBV12-3/TRBV12-4	NA	TRBJ2-7	CASSFWGRMYEQYF	TGTGCCAGCAGTTTCTGGGGGCGGATGTACGAGCAGTACTTC
NA	TRBV28	NA	TRBJ2-3	CAGGYQSTDTQYF	TGTGCCGGCGGATACCAAAGCACAGATACGCAGTATTTT
NA	TRBV20-1	many	TRBJ1-1	CSAREDSPGGEAFF	TGCAGTGCTAGAGAGGACAGTCCCGGGGGTGAAGCTTTCTTT